These 27 T cell receptor beta chains were all obtained from the same sample, sequenced in a study of T-cell memory formation after mild COVID-19. TCRdb re-called the 5' RACE reads through MiXCR, storing one row per CDR3 protein. The sample includes about 410,000 distinct CDR3 sequences, under 20% seen only once; the top ten take under 25%. Sequences were obtained from PBMCs or a T cell subset sorted from them (not recorded which). The receptors stem from a man between 18 and 29 years old who had mild COVID-19 (a few samples of this study predate the infection). Cell type and time point are not known.

The CDR3 sequence: CSASSPGQGGINGYTF. The CDR3 DNA sequence: TGCAGTGCTAGCTCCCCGGGACAGGGGGGTATAAATGGCTACACCTTC. The chain carries TRBV20-1 and TRBJ1-2, with 11 nucleotides matching TRBD1. This CDR3 spans 16 amino acids. Germline V gives CDR1 DFQATT, CDR2 SNEGSKA (reference sequence). V was pared by 3 bases and J by 6 bases, with 12 bases of the junction left unmatched.

This clonotype was observed a handful of times. The V and J genes are TRBV5-1 and TRBJ2-5; tentatively, D is TRBD2 (5 bases). Germline V gene lookup returns CDR1 SGHRS and CDR2 YFSETQ. Trimming pared 3 bases from V and 5 bases from J, leaving 11 bases between. There are 13 residues in the CDR3. CDR3 DNA sequence: TGCGCCAGCAGCTACGTCCAGCGGGAGACCCAGTACTTC. Amino acids: CASSYVQRETQYF.

This clonotype was seen repeatedly, ten times or more. The CDR3 here is CASGRRERETQYF. The CDR3 DNA follows: TGTGCCAGCGGACGGAGGGAACGGGAGACCCAGTACTTC. This chain joins TRBV6-5 and TRBJ2-5; D might be TRBD2 (6 bases). Germline lookup yields CDR1 MNHEY and CDR2 SVGAGI. V was shortened by 8 bases and J by 5 bases, with 15 bases between the two germline ends. CDR3 length equals 13 residues.

This rearrangement joins TRBV12-5 to TRBJ1-1; 7 nucleotides align to TRBD1. V trimming: 3 bases; J trimming: 1 base; junction bases outside the gene matches: 8. The V gene's germline CDR1 is LGHNT and CDR2 FRNRAP. This CDR3 region has 16 residues. The CDR3 loop reads CASGFLLQGRNTEAFF. DNA for the CDR3: TGTGCTAGTGGTTTCCTCCTACAGGGGCGGAACACTGAAGCTTTCTTT.

This clonotype was seen more than once but under ten times. The chain recombines TRBV12-3 or TRBV12-4 with TRBJ1-4; unclear D gene. V was trimmed by 0 bases and J by 8 bases, leaving 13 bases between them. CDR3 length: 15 residues. The chain's CDR3 is CASSLALTVGEKLFF. CDR3 sequence (DNA): TGTGCCAGCAGTTTAGCGCTAACGGTGGGCGAAAAACTGTTTTTT.

This clonotype occurred a few times. The chain carries TRBV28 and TRBJ2-7; D remains unclear. Trimming took off 2 bases at V and 9 bases at J, with 14 bases between the two ends. In germline, CDR1 is MDHEN, CDR2 SYDVKM. The CDR3 loop spans 13 amino acids. CDR3 in DNA: TGTGCCAGCAGTTTAAGTATGGCTCCGTTGCAGTACGTC. This codes for CASSLSMAPLQYV.

CDR3 in DNA: TGTGCCAGCAGTACAGACCGTGGTGGGGAGCAGTACGTC. Its protein is CASSTDRGGEQYV. The chain uses TRBV12-3 or TRBV12-4 and TRBJ2-7; D gene uncertain. Trimming left V 5 bases short and J 7 bases short, with 15 bases between. This CDR3 contains 13 residues.

This chain joins TRBV27 and TRBJ2-5; TRBD1 is a possible D gene (5 bases). This CDR3 comprises 15 residues. Trimming left V 6 bases short and J 5 bases short, with 19 bases between. Germline V lookup: CDR1 MNHEY, CDR2 SMNVEV (reference sequence). CDR3 DNA sequence: TGTGCCAGCAGCTTCCGTTTCAGGGCCGAGGAGACCCAGTACTTC. Its protein is CASSFRFRAEETQYF.

This clonotype was seen a handful of times. The chain joins TRBV7-9 to TRBJ2-3; the D is unclear. CDR1 is SEHNR, CDR2 FQNEAQ, per germline (reference sequence). The CDR3 has 11 residues. V was trimmed by 5 bases and J by 11 bases, leaving 11 bases between them. The CDR3 nucleotides read TGTGCCAGCAGCGCAAGTGAGATGCAGTATTTT. This translates into CASSASEMQYF.

The chain links TRBV6-4 to TRBJ2-3; 7 bases map to TRBD2. Germline V lookup: CDR1 MRHNA, CDR2 SNTAGT. V shed 1 base, J shed 6 bases, and the junction held 7 bases outside the gene matches. The CDR3 is 15 amino acids. Here the CDR3 DNA reads TGTGCCAGCAGTGACTGGGGGGGTCCTCGGGATACGCAGTATTTT. This codes for CASSDWGGPRDTQYF.

The CDR3 DNA follows: TGTGCCAGCTCACCCCCCCGGGACAGGGAGGACCAAGAGACCCAGTACTTC. Protein sequence: CASSPPRDREDQETQYF. The rearrangement joins TRBV18 to TRBJ2-5, with 9 bases identical to TRBD1. CDR1 and CDR2 from the germline V gene are KGHSH and LQKENI. The CDR3 is 17 residues long. After removal of 3 bases from V and 0 bases from J, the junction contained 8 bases not matched to a gene.

The rearrangement joins TRBV3-1 to TRBJ2-5; TRBD1 is a possible D gene (5 bases). There are 15 residues in the CDR3. The V end lost 2 bases, the J end lost 2 bases, and 12 bases lay between the germline ends. Germline CDR1 and CDR2: LGHDT and YNNKEL (reference sequence). The CDR3 bases are TGTGCCAGCAGCCAACCTGGGGCAGGGCAAGAGACCCAGTACTTC. Its protein product is CASSQPGAGQETQYF.

The V gene is TRBV29-1, the J gene TRBJ2-4, with 7 bases that match TRBD2. V gave up 3 bases and J gave up 2 bases; unmatched junction bases: 1. The CDR3 is 13 residues long. The germline V gene encodes CDR1 SQVTM and CDR2 ANQGSEA. The CDR3 DNA follows: TGCAGCGTTGACGGGGGGTCCAAAAACATTCAGTACTTC. This translates into CSVDGGSKNIQYF. The full variable domain, in which reference TRBV29-1 and TRBJ2-4 provide the parts outside the CDR3, is SAVISQKPSRDICQRGTSLTIQCQVDSQVTMMFWYRQQPGQSLTLIATANQGSEATYESGFVIDKFPISRPNLTFSTLTVSNMSPEDSSIYLCSVDGGSKNIQYFGAGTRLSVL.

The gene calls are TRBV7-9 and TRBJ1-6; unclear D gene. From germline, CDR1 is SEHNR and CDR2 FQNEAQ (reference sequence). The CDR3 runs to 15 residues. Trimming left V 5 bases short and J 9 bases short, with 17 bases between. CDR3 bases: TGTGCCAGCAGCCCTTTATTTCTAGGCGGTTCACCCCTCCACTTT. Translating gives CASSPLFLGGSPLHF.

The rearrangement uses TRBV5-6 and TRBJ2-1; 12 bases map to TRBD2. Germline values: CDR1 SGHDT, CDR2 YYEEEE. The CDR3 loop spans 16 amino acids. Trimming removed 0 bases from V and 12 bases from J; junction bases left unmatched: 10. The CDR3 protein is CASSLGLPSGGAGQFF. Written as DNA, the CDR3 is TGTGCCAGCAGCTTGGGCCTTCCTAGCGGGGGGGCCGGGCAGTTCTTC.

The sample holds a few counts of this clonotype. The rearrangement joins TRBV20-1 to TRBJ2-7; 9 bases are shared with TRBD1. Germline V CDR1 and CDR2: DFQATT, SNEGSKA (reference sequence). The CDR3 extends over 13 amino acids. V gave up 6 bases and J gave up 6 bases; unmatched junction bases: 9. As DNA, the CDR3 is TGCAGTGCCCCGGCCGGGACAGGGAGCGAGCAGTACTTC. Translating gives CSAPAGTGSEQYF.

The chain couples TRBV7-2 to TRBJ1-2, with 9 nucleotides matching TRBD1. The germline V gene encodes CDR1 SGHTA and CDR2 FQGNSA. CDR3 length equals 18 residues. V lost 5 bases, J lost 4 bases, and 17 bases stayed unmatched. The CDR3 region has the DNA TGTGCCAGCAGCCGTCCCGGGACAGGGCCCCGTGGTGGCTATGGCTACACCTTC. As protein: CASSRPGTGPRGGYGYTF.

V and J are TRBV20-1 and TRBJ2-1; the D is unclear. The CDR3 consists of 12 residues. Germline lookup yields CDR1 DFQATT and CDR2 SNEGSKA (reference sequence). Trimming took off 6 bases at V and 8 bases at J, with 14 bases between the two ends. The CDR3 sequence is CSAIPEQDEQFF. CDR3 DNA sequence: TGCAGTGCAATACCGGAGCAGGATGAGCAGTTCTTC.

J is TRBJ1-5 and V is TRBV6-6; TRBD1 might be the D (6 bases). This CDR3 has 20 amino acids. V shed 6 bases and J shed 1 base, with 28 bases lying between them. The germline V gene encodes CDR1 MNHNY and CDR2 SVGAGI (reference sequence). CDR3 in amino acids: CASSRTPTGGESSSNQPQHF. CDR3 bases: TGTGCCAGCAGCCGAACCCCCACGGGGGGCGAGTCCTCAAGCAATCAGCCCCAGCATTTT.

The J gene is TRBJ2-1, the V gene TRBV5-1; perhaps TRBD1 as D (6 bases). Germline-derived CDR1 and CDR2 are SGHRS and YFSETQ. Trimming took off 2 bases at V and 12 bases at J, with 12 bases between the two ends. CDR3 length equals 12 residues. The CDR3 is CASSFTGYRQFF. In nucleotides, the CDR3 is TGCGCCAGCAGCTTTACAGGGTATCGGCAGTTCTTC.

There are a few counts of this clonotype. This chain joins TRBV10-3 and TRBJ2-1; 8 nucleotides agree with TRBD1. J was trimmed by 0 bases and V by 0 bases; bases with no gene match: 4. Germline V gene data show CDR1 as ENHRY and CDR2 as SYGVKD. The CDR3 length is 17 residues. The CDR3, as DNA: TGTGCCATCAGTGAGTCCAGGACAGGGAGCTCCTACAATGAGCAGTTCTTC. This translates into CAISESRTGSSYNEQFF.

Notes on this clonotype: A much larger clone lies a single base off, so this may be a read error. The chain's CDR3 is CASSLIGSSYNEQFF. DNA for the CDR3: TGTGCCAGCAGCTTAATCGGGAGCTCCTACAATGAGCAGTTCTTC. The chain links TRBV7-3 to TRBJ2-1, with D maybe TRBD2 (6 bases). Trimming stripped 1 base from V and 0 bases from J, with 7 bases between. The CDR3 spans 15 residues. In germline, CDR1 is SGHTA, CDR2 FQGTGA.

The CDR3 sequence is CASSSSGVEQFF. CDR3 nucleotide sequence: TGTGCCAGCAGCTCCAGCGGGGTTGAGCAGTTCTTC. The chain recombines TRBV7-3 with TRBJ2-1, with 7 bases lining up with TRBD2. This CDR3 contains 12 residues. V lost 4 bases and J lost 9; bases outside the gene matches: 3. Germline assignment: CDR1 SGHTA and CDR2 FQGTGA.

This clonotype has more than one count but fewer than ten. This rearrangement joins TRBV7-9 to TRBJ2-5; 7 bases are a match to TRBD1. The CDR3 is 15 residues long. The germline CDR1 and CDR2 sequences are SEHNR and FQNEAQ (reference sequence). Germline trimming cut 5 bases from V and 0 bases from J; bases unmatched to any gene: 6. The CDR3 DNA sequence: TGTGCCAGCAGCCCGACCGGACAGGACCAAGAGACCCAGTACTTC. It specifies CASSPTGQDQETQYF. Full variable domain (outside the CDR3, taken from reference TRBV7-9 and TRBJ2-5): DTGVSQNPRHKITKRGQNVTFRCDPISEHNRLYWYRQTLGQGPEFLTYFQNEAQLEKSRLLSDRFSAERPKGSFSTLEIQRTEQGDSAMYLCASSPTGQDQETQYFGPGTRLLVL.

J is TRBJ2-1 and V is TRBV11-2; D perhaps matches TRBD2 (5 bases). The CDR3 spans 15 residues. Trimming cost V 3 bases and J 2 bases, with 11 bases left between them. Germline CDR1 is SGHAT and CDR2 is FQNNGV. In DNA form, the CDR3 reads TGTGCCAGCAGCTTCGGGATTTCAGCCTACAATGAGCAGTTCTTC. This codes for CASSFGISAYNEQFF.

The chain uses TRBV4-1 and TRBJ1-2; D may be TRBD1 (6 bases). The CDR3 has 14 amino acids. Trimming pared 6 bases from V and 10 bases from J, leaving 21 bases between. CDR1 and CDR2 from the germline V gene are MGHRA and YSYEKL. The CDR3 is CASRDQGKMRDYTF. The CDR3 DNA reads TGCGCCAGCAGGGATCAGGGGAAGATGAGGGACTACACCTTC.

This sequence joins TRBV29-1 and TRBJ2-1; D is unresolved. The germline V and J ends were trimmed by 6 bases and 8 bases, with 17 bases remaining between them. Germline V gives CDR1 SQVTM, CDR2 ANQGSEA. The CDR3 sequence is 13 residues long. CDR3 amino acids: CSVTGLGNYEQFF. CDR3 nucleotide sequence: TGCAGCGTAACCGGCTTAGGCAACTATGAGCAGTTCTTC.